Listed below are T cell receptor beta chains from one sample, sequenced in a study of identical twins. TCRdb used MiXCR to reprocess the 5' RACE reads, holding one entry per CDR3 protein. The table includes 310,000 or so distinct CDR3 sequences, 8% to 9.5% detected once. These same data were also listed under a study on yellow fever vaccine responses in identical twins.

Sample: CD8+ T cells sorted from blood. The origin of the receptors is a woman aged 18 to 35 in good health. Both conserved end residues are part of each CDR3. D genes are given only for firm matches. Rows may omit the clone size; those that give it use once, few, many or a size class.

d_call j_call v_call clone_size cdr3_nt cdr3_aa
NA TRBJ2-1 TRBV6-4 NA TGTGCCAGCAGTGAATCCAGCTCCTACAATGAGCAGTTCTTC CASSESSSYNEQFF
NA TRBJ2-1 TRBV4-2 many TGTGCCAGCAGCCCACTACCCGTATCCATTGGGTCCTACAATGAGCAGTTCTTC CASSPLPVSIGSYNEQFF
NA TRBJ2-5 TRBV9 few TGTGCCAGCAGCGACACAAGAGAGACCCAGTACTTC CASSDTRETQYF
NA TRBJ2-1 TRBV6-2/TRBV6-3 few TGTGCCACCAATTCTCCCATTTGGAGTGAGCAGTTCTTC CATNSPIWSEQFF
NA TRBJ2-7 TRBV7-9 few TGTGCCAGCAGCTTAGTTCTGGGGGACTACGAGCAGTACTTC CASSLVLGDYEQYF
NA TRBJ2-5 TRBV12-3/TRBV12-4 NA TGTGCCAGCAGCCCCCCAGCAGATCAAGAGACCCAGTACTTC CASSPPADQETQYF
NA TRBJ2-3 TRBV2 NA TGTGCCAGCAGTGGTGGCAGCAACACAGATACGCAGTATTTT CASSGGSNTDTQYF
TRBD1 TRBJ2-2 TRBV12-3/TRBV12-4 few TGTGCCAGCAGTTTTAAGACAGGGGTTACCGGGGAGCTGTTTTTT CASSFKTGVTGELFF
TRBD1 TRBJ2-7 TRBV28 NA TGTGCCAGCACCACGACAGGGGGCTACGAGCAGTACTTC CASTTTGGYEQYF
TRBD1 TRBJ2-2 TRBV11-2 NA TGTGCCAGCAGCTTAGTCCCCAGGACAGGGGGCTCGAACACCGGGGAGCTGTTTTTT CASSLVPRTGGSNTGELFF
NA TRBJ1-4 TRBV6-5 few TGTGCCAGCAGTTACCGTCGGGGTTCCGATGAAAAACTGTTTTTT CASSYRRGSDEKLFF
NA TRBJ2-2 TRBV6-4 many TGTGCCAGCAGTGCCGCTGCCGCGAACACCGGGGAGCTGTTTTTT CASSAAAANTGELFF
NA TRBJ2-7 TRBV18 many TGTGCCAGCTCACCACCAGAGTTGTCTAGGGACGAGCAGTACTTC CASSPPELSRDEQYF
NA TRBJ2-1 TRBV29-1 many TGCAGCGTTGAAGGCCAACTACTGAGCTCCTACAATGAGCAGTTCTTC CSVEGQLLSSYNEQFF
NA TRBJ1-2 TRBV29-1 many TGCAGCGTTGAATTGCGCAGTAGGCAGGTCTATGGCTACACCTTC CSVELRSRQVYGYTF
TRBD2 TRBJ2-3 TRBV7-8 many TGTGCCAGCAGCTTAGCCGGGAGGGGGGAAGATACGCAGTATTTT CASSLAGRGEDTQYF
NA TRBJ2-3 TRBV18 NA TGTGCCAGCTCACCACTGGGGGACACAGATACGCAGTATTTT CASSPLGDTDTQYF
TRBD2 TRBJ2-7 TRBV20-1 NA TGCAGTGCTAGACTACTAGCGGGGGGACCCACGACGGCCTACGAGCAGTACTTC CSARLLAGGPTTAYEQYF
TRBD1 TRBJ1-6 TRBV11-1 NA TGTGCCAGCAGCTTAGGGGCGGGACAGGGTTTCAGAGGTTCACCCCTCCACTTT CASSLGAGQGFRGSPLHF
TRBD1 TRBJ2-4 TRBV10-3 many TGTGCCGTCTTGGACAGGGCTCTAAACATTCAGTACTTC CAVLDRALNIQYF
TRBD1 TRBJ2-1 TRBV3-1 many TGTGCCAGCAGCCCAGACTCCGGGACAGTGAACAATGAGCAGTTCTTC CASSPDSGTVNNEQFF
TRBD2 TRBJ2-1 TRBV14 many TGTGCCAGCAGCCCGTTGACTAGCGGGGGGGCCAATGAGCAGTTCTTC CASSPLTSGGANEQFF
TRBD1 TRBJ2-2 TRBV6-2/TRBV6-3 NA TGTGCCAGTTTGACAGGGCAATACCCGAACACCGGGGAGCTGTTTTTT CASLTGQYPNTGELFF
TRBD1 TRBJ2-7 TRBV12-3/TRBV12-4 many TGTGCCAGCAGTGGACCCGGGACAGGCGACTACGAGCAGTACTTC CASSGPGTGDYEQYF
NA TRBJ2-7 TRBV6-5 few TGTGCCAGCAGTTACTCGTGGACTCGAAATTACGAGCAGTACTTC CASSYSWTRNYEQYF
TRBD2 TRBJ2-7 TRBV5-6 many TGTGCCAGCAGCTTTACGCCTAGCGGGATCTACGAGCAGTACTTC CASSFTPSGIYEQYF
NA TRBJ2-7 TRBV7-9 NA TGTGCCAGCAGCAACCACGGGGCCAACTACGAGCGGTACTTC CASSNHGANYERYF
NA TRBJ1-3 TRBV2 NA TGTGCCAGCAGTGAATGGAGGGGGTCTGGAAACACCATATATTTT CASSEWRGSGNTIYF
NA TRBJ1-5 TRBV20-1 many TGCAGTGCCCCGGACAGCTACAATCAGCCCCAGCATTTT CSAPDSYNQPQHF
TRBD1 TRBJ2-7 TRBV4-3 few TGCGCCAGCAGCCCGGGCCGGGACAGTAGTTCCTACGAGCAGTACTTC CASSPGRDSSSYEQYF
TRBD2 TRBJ2-7 TRBV12-3/TRBV12-4 NA TGTGCCAGCAGTTCGGGGGGGATCTCCTTCGAGCAGTACTTC CASSSGGISFEQYF
TRBD2 TRBJ2-7 TRBV27 many TGTGCCAGCAGTGTCACTAGCGGATCCTACGAGCAGTACTTC CASSVTSGSYEQYF